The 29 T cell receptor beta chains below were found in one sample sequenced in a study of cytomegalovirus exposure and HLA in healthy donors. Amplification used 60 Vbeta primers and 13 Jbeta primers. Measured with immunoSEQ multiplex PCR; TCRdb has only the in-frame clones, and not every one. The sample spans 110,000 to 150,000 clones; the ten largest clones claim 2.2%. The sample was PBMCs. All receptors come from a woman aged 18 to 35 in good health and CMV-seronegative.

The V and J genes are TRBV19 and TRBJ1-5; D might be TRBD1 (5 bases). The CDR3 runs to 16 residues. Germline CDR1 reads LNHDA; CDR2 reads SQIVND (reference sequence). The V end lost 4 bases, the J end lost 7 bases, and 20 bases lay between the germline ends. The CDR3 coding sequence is TGTGCCAGTAGTAATAATTGGGGGGGGGTGGGACAGCCCCAGCATTTT. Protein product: CASSNNWGGVGQPQHF.

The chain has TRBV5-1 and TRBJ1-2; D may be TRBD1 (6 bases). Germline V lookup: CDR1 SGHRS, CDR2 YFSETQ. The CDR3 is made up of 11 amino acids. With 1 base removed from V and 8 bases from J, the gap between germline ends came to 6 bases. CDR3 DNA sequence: TGCGCCAGCAGCTTGACAGGGGGCTACACCTTC. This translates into CASSLTGGYTF.

The CDR3 DNA reads TGTGCCAGCAGCGAGACAGGGGGCGGCAATCAGCCCCAGCATTTT. Its protein product is CASSETGGGNQPQHF. The rearrangement joins TRBV5-5 to TRBJ1-5, with 10 positions matching TRBD1. Germline CDR1 is SGHKS and CDR2 is YYEKEE (reference sequence). The CDR3 is 15 residues long. V trimming: 4 bases; J trimming: 2 bases; junction bases outside the gene matches: 3.

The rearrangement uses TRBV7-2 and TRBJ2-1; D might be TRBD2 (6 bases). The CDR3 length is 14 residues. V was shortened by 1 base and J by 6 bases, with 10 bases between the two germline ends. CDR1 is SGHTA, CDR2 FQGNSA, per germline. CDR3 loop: CASSLVGLVNEQFF. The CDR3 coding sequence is TGTGCCAGCAGCTTAGTGGGACTGGTCAATGAGCAGTTCTTC.

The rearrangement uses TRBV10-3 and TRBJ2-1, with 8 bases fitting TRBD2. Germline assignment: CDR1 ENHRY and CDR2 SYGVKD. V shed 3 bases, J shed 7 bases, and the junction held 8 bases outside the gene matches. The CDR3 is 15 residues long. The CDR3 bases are TGTGCCATCAGTGACCCAGCGGGAGTAGGGAATGAGCAGTTCTTC. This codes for CAISDPAGVGNEQFF.

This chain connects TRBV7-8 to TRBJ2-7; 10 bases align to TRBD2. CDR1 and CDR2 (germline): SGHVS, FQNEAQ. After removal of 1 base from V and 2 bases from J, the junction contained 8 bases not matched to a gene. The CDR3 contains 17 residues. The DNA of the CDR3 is TGTGCCAGCAGCTTAGGGCTCCAAACTAGCGGGACCTACGAGCAGTACGTC. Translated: CASSLGLQTSGTYEQYV.

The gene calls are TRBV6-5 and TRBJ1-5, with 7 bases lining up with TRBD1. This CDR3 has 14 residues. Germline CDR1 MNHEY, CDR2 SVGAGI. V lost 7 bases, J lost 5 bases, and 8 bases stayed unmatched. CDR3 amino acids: CASTPMTGYQPQHF. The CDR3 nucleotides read TGTGCCAGCACCCCTATGACAGGGTATCAGCCCCAGCATTTT.

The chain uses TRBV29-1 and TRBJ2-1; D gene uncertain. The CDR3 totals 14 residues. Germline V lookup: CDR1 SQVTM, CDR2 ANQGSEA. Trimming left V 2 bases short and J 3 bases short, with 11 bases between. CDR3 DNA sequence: TGCAGCGTTGAATACGGCCAGGTCTACAATGAGCAGTTCTTC. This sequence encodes CSVEYGQVYNEQFF.

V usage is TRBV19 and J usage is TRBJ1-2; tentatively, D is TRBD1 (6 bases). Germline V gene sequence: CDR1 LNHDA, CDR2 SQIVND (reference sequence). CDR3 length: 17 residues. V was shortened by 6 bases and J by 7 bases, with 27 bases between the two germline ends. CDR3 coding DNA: TGTGCCAGTAGGTCCGGAAACCTCCCCGACAGGAACGGTGGCTACACCTTC. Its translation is CASRSGNLPDRNGGYTF.

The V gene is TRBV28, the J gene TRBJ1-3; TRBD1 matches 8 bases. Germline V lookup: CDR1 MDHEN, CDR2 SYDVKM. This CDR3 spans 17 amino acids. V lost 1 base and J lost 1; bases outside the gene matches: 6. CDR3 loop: CASSLSLGTGSGNTIYF. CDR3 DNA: TGTGCCAGCAGTTTATCATTGGGGACAGGATCTGGAAACACCATATATTTT.

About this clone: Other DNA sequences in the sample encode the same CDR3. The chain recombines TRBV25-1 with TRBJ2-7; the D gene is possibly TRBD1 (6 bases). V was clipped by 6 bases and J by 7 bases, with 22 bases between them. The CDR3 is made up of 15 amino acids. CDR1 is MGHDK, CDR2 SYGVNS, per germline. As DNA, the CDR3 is TGTGCCAGCAGCGCACAGGGTCACCTACTGGGGGAGCAGTACTTC. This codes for CASSAQGHLLGEQYF.

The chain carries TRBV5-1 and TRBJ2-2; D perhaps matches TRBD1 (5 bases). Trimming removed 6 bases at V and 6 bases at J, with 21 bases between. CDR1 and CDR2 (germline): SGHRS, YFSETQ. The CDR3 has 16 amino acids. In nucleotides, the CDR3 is TGCGCCAGCAAGGTTCTCAACTCCTGGGGCGCCGGGGAGCTGTTTTTT. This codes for CASKVLNSWGAGELFF.

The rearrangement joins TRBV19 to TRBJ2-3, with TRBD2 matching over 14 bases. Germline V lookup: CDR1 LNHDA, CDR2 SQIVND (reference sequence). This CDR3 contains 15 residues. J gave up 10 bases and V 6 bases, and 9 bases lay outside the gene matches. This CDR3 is CASSSGLAGENPQYF. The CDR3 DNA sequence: TGTGCCAGTAGCTCGGGACTAGCGGGAGAGAATCCGCAGTATTTT.

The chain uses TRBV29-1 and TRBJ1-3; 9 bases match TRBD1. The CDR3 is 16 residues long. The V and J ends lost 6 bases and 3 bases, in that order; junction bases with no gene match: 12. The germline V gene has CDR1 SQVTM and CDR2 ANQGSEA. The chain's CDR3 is CSVEGLQGANGNTIYF. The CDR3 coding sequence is TGCAGCGTCGAGGGGTTACAGGGGGCTAATGGAAACACCATATATTTT. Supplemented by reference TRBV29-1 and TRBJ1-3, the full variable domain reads SAVISQKPSRDICQRGTSLTIQCQVDSQVTMMFWYRQQPGQSLTLIATANQGSEATYESGFVIDKFPISRPNLTFSTLTVSNMSPEDSSIYLCSVEGLQGANGNTIYFGEGSWLTVV.

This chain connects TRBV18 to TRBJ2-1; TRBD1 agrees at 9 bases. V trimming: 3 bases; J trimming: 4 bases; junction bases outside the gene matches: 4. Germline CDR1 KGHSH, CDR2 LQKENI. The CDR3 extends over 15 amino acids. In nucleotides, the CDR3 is TGTGCCAGCTCACCCGACAGGGGGGGATACAATGAGCAGTTCTTC. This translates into CASSPDRGGYNEQFF.

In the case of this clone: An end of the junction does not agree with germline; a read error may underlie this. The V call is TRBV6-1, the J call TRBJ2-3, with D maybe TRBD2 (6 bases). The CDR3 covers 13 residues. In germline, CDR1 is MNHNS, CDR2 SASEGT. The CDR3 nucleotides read TGTGCCGGCAGCCCTGGGAGGTCCGATACGCAGTATTTT. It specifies CAGSPGRSDTQYF.

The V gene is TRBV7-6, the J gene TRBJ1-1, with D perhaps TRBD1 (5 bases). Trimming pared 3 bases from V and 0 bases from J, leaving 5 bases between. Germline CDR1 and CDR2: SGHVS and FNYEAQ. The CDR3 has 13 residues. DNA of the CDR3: TGTGCCAGCAGCTTCAGGGTGAACACTGAAGCTTTCTTT. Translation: CASSFRVNTEAFF. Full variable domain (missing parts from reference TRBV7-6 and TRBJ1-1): GAGVSQSPRYKVTKRGQDVALRCDPISGHVSLYWYRQALGQGPEFLTYFNYEAQQDKSGLPNDRFSAERPEGSISTLTIQRTEQRDSAMYRCASSFRVNTEAFFGQGTRLTVV.

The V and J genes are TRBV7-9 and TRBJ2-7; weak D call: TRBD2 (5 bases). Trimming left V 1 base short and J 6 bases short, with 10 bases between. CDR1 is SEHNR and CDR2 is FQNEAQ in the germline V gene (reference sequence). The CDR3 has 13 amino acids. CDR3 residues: CASSLGAGSEQYF. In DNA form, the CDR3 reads TGTGCCAGCAGCTTAGGGGCGGGTAGCGAGCAGTACTTC.

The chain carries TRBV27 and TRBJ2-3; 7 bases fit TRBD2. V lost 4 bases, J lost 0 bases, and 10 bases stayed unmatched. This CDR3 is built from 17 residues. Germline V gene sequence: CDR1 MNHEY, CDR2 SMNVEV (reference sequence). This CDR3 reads CASSSSGTITSTDTQYF. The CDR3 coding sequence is TGTGCCAGCAGTTCTAGTGGGACTATCACTAGCACAGATACGCAGTATTTT.

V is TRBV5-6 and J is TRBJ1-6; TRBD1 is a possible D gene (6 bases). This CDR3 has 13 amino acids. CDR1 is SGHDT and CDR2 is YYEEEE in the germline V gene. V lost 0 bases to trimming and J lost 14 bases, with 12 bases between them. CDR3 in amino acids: CASSLEVTGSLHF. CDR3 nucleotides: TGTGCCAGCAGCTTGGAGGTAACAGGGTCCCTCCACTTT.

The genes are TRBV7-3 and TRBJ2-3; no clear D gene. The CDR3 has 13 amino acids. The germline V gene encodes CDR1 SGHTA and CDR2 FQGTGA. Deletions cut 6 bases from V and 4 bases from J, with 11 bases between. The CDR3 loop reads CASSESGADTQYF. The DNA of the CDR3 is TGTGCCAGCAGTGAAAGTGGAGCAGATACGCAGTATTTT.

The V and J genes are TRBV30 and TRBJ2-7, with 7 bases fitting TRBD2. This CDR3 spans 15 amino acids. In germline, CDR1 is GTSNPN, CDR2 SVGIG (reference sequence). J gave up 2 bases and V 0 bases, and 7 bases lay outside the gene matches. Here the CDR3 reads CAWSVRGGPPYEQYV. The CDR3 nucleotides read TGTGCCTGGAGTGTACGCGGGGGTCCCCCCTACGAGCAGTACGTC.

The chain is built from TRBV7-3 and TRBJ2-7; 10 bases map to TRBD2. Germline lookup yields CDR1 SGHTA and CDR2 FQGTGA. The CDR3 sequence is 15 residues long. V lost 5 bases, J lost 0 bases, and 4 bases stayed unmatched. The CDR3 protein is CASSPASGSSYEQYF. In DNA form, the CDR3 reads TGTGCCAGCAGCCCCGCTAGCGGGAGCTCCTACGAGCAGTACTTC.

The DNA of the CDR3 is TGTGCCAGCAGCTTGGCCGGTGGGAGCGGGTTCTTC. Translating gives CASSLAGGSGFF. The chain links TRBV5-4 to TRBJ2-1, with a possible D match to TRBD2 (5 bases). The germline V gene has CDR1 SGHNT and CDR2 YYREEE (reference sequence). V was clipped by 0 bases and J by 15 bases, with 13 bases between them. The CDR3 length is 12 residues.

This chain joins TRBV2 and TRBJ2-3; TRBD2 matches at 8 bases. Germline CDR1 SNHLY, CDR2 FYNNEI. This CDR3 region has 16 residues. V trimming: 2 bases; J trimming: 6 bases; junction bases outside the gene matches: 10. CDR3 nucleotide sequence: TGTGCCAGCAGTGAACAAGGGGCGGGAGGCGGTGATACGCAGTATTTT. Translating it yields CASSEQGAGGGDTQYF.

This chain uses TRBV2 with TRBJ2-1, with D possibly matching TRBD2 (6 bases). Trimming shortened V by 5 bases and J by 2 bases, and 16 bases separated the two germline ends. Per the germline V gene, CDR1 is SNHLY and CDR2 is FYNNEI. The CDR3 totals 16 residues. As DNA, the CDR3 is TGTGCCAGCAGTCCACGACTAGTTGTCACCTACAATGAGCAGTTCTTC. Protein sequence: CASSPRLVVTYNEQFF.

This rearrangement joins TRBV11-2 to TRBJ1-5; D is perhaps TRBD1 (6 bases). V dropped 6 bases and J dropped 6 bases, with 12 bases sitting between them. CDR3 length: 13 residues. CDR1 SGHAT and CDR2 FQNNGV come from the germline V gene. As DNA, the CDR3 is TGTGCCAGCAGTCGTAGCAGGGGTCAGCCCCAGCATTTT. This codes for CASSRSRGQPQHF. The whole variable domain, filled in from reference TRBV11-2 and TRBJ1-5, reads EAGVAQSPRYKIIEKRQSVAFWCNPISGHATLYWYQQILGQGPKLLIQFQNNGVVDDSQLPKDRFSAERLKGVDSTLKIQPAKLEDSAVYLCASSRSRGQPQHFGDGTRLSIL.

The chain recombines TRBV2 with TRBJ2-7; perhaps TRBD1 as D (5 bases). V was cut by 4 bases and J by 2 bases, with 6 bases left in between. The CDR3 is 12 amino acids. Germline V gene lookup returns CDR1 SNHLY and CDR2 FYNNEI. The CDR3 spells CASSGGPYEQYF. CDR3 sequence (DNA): TGTGCCAGCAGTGGGGGCCCCTACGAGCAGTACTTC.

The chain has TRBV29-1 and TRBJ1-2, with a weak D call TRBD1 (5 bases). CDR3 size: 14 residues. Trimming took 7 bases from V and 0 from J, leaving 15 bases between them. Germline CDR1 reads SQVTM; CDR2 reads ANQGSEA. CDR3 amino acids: CSAEEHRPNYGYTF. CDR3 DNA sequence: TGCAGCGCCGAGGAGCACAGGCCTAACTATGGCTACACCTTC.